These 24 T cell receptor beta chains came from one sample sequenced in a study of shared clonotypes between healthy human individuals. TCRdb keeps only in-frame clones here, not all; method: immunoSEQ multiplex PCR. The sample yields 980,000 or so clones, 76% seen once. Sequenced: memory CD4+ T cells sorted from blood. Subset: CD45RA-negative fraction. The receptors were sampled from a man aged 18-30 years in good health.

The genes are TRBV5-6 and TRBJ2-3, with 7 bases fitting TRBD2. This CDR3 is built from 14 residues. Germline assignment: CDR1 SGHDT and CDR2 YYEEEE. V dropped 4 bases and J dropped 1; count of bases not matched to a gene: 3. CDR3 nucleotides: TGTGCCAGCAGCCCTAGCGGACGCACAGATACGCAGTATTTT. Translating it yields CASSPSGRTDTQYF.

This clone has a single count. CDR3 in DNA: TGCGCCAGCAGCCAAGAAGTCAGGTTTCCCGGGGCCAACGTCCTGACTTTC. Translation: CASSQEVRFPGANVLTF. This chain uses TRBV4-3 with TRBJ2-6; no definite D call. Germline V gene data show CDR1 as LGHNA and CDR2 as YSLEER. The CDR3 has 17 residues. The V end lost 0 bases, the J end lost 4 bases, and 13 bases lay between the germline ends.

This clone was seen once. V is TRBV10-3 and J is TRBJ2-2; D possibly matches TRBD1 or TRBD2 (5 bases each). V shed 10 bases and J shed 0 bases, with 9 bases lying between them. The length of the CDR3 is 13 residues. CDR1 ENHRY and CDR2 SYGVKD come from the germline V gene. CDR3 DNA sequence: TGTGCCACGGGACGGCCGAACACCGGGGAGCTGTTTTTT. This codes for CATGRPNTGELFF.

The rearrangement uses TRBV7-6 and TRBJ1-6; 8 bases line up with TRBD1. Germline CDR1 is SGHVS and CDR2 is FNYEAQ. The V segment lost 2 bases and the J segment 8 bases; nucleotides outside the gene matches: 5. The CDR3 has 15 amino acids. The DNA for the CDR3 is TGTGCCAGCAGCTTATACGGACAGGGTTATTCACCCCTCCACTTT. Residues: CASSLYGQGYSPLHF.

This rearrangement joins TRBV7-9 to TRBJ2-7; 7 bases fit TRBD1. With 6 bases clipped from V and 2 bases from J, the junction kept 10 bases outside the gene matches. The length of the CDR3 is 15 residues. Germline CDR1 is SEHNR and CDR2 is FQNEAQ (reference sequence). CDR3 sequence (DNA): TGTGCCAGCAGTCAATCTTATGGGACAGCCTACGAGCAGTACTTC. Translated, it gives CASSQSYGTAYEQYF. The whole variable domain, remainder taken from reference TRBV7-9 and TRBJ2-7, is DTGVSQNPRHKITKRGQNVTFRCDPISEHNRLYWYRQTLGQGPEFLTYFQNEAQLEKSRLLSDRFSAERPKGSFSTLEIQRTEQGDSAMYLCASSQSYGTAYEQYFGPGTRLTVT.

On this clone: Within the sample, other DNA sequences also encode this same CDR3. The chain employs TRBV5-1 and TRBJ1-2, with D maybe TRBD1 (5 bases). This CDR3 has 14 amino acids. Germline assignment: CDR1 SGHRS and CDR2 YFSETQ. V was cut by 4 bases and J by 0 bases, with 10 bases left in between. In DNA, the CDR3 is TGCGCCAGCAGCCAGACGACAGCTAACTATGGCTACACCTTC. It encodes CASSQTTANYGYTF.

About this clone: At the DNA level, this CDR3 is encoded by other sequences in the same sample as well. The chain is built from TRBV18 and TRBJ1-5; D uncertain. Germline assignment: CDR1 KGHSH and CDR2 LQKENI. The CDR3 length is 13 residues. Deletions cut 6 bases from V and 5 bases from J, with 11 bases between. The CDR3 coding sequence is TGTGCCAGCTCGCCGTCGCCGGATCAGCCCCAGCATTTT. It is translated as CASSPSPDQPQHF.

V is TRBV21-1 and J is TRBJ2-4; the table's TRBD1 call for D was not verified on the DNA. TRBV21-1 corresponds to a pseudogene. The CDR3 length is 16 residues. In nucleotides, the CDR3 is TGTGCCAGCGGAGGACAGTCGCCACTAGCCAAAAACATTCAGTACTTC. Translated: CASGGQSPLAKNIQYF.

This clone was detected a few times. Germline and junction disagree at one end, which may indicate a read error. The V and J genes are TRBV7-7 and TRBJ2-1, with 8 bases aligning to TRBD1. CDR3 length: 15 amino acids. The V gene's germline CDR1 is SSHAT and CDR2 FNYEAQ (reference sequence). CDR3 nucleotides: TGTGCTAGCAGCTTAGGACAGGGATCCTACAATGAGCAGTTCTTC. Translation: CASSLGQGSYNEQFF. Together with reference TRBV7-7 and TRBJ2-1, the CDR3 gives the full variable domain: GAGVSQSPRYKVTKRGQDVTLRCDPISSHATLYWYQQALGQGPEFLTYFNYEAQPDKSGLPSDRFSAERPEGSISTLTIQRTEQRDSAMYRCASSLGQGSYNEQFFGPGTRLTVL.

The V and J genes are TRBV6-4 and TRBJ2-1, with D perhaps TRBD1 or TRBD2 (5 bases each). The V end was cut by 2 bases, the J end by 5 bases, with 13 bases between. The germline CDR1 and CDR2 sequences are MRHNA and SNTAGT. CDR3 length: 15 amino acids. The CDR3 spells CASSDLGATDNEQFF. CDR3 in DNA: TGTGCCAGCAGTGACCTCGGGGCCACTGACAATGAGCAGTTCTTC.

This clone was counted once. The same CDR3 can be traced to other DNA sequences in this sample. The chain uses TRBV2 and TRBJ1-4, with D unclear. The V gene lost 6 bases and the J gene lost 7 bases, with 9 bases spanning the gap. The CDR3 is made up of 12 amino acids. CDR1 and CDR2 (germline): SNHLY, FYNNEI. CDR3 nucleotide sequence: TGTGCCAGCAGCCGGGTGGGTGAAAAACTGTTTTTT. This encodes CASSRVGEKLFF.

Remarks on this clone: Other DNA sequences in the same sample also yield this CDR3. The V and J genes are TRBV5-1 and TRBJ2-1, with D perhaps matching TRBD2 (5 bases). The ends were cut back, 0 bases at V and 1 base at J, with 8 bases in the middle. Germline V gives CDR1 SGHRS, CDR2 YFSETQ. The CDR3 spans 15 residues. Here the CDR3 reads CASSLEGSSYNEQFF. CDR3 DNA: TGCGCCAGCAGCTTGGAAGGGAGTTCCTACAATGAGCAGTTCTTC.

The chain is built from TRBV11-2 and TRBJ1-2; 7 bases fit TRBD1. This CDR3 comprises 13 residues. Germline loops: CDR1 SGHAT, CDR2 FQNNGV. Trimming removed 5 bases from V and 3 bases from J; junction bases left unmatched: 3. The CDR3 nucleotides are TGTGCCAGCAGCCTTGACAGGGACTATGGCTACACCTTC. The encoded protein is CASSLDRDYGYTF.

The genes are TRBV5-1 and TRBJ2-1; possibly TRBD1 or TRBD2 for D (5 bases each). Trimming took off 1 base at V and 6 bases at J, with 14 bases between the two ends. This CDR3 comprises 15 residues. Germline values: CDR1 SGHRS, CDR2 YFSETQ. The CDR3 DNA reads TGCGCCAGCAGCTTGCAGGGAGAGGCCTCCAATGAGCAGTTCTTC. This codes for CASSLQGEASNEQFF.

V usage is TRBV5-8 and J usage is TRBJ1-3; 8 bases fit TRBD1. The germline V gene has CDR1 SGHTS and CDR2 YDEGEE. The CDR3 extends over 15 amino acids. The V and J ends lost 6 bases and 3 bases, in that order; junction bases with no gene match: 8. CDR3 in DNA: TGTGCCAGCAAAACCAGGGGGCTAAGTGGAAACACCATATATTTT. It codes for CASKTRGLSGNTIYF.

Written as DNA, the CDR3 is TGTGCTAGTGCCCCAGACAGCGGGGAGCTGTTTTTT. Encoded protein: CASAPDSGELFF. The chain combines TRBV12-5 with TRBJ2-2, with D perhaps TRBD1 (5 bases). The germline CDR1 and CDR2 sequences are LGHNT and FRNRAP. Trimming pared 7 bases from V and 7 bases from J, leaving 10 bases between. There are 12 residues in the CDR3. Full variable domain (rest looked up from reference TRBV12-5 and TRBJ2-2): DARVTQTPRHKVTEMGQEVTMRCQPILGHNTVFWYRQTMMQGLELLAYFRNRAPLDDSGMPKDRFSAEMPDATLATLKIQPSEPRDSAVYFCASAPDSGELFFGEGSRLTVL.

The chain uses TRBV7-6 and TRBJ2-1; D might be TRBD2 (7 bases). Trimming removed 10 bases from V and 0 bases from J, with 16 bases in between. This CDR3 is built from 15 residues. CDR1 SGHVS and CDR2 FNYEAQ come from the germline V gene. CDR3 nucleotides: TGTGCCACGTCGCAAGGGGGGGCCTCCTACAATGAGCAGTTCTTC. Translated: CATSQGGASYNEQFF. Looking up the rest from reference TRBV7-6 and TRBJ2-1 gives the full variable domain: GAGVSQSPRYKVTKRGQDVALRCDPISGHVSLYWYRQALGQGPEFLTYFNYEAQQDKSGLPNDRFSAERPEGSISTLTIQRTEQRDSAMYRCATSQGGASYNEQFFGPGTRLTVL.

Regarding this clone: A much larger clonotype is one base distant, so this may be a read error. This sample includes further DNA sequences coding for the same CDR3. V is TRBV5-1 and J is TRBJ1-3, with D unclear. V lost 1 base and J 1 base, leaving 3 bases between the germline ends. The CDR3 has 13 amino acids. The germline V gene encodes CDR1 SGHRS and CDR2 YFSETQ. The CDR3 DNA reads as TGCGCCAGCAGCTTGACATCTGGAAACACCATATATTTT. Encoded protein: CASSLTSGNTIYF. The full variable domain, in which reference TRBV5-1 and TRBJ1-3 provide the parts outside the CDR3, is KAGVTQTPRYLIKTRGQQVTLSCSPISGHRSVSWYQQTPGQGLQFLFEYFSETQRNKGNFPGRFSGRQFSNSRSEMNVSTLELGDSALYLCASSLTSGNTIYFGEGSWLTVV.

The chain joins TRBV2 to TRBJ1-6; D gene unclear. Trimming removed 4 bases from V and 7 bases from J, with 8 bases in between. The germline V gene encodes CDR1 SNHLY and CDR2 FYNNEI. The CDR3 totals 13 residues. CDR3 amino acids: CASSGQQNSPLHF. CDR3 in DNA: TGTGCCAGCAGTGGGCAGCAAAATTCACCCCTCCACTTT.

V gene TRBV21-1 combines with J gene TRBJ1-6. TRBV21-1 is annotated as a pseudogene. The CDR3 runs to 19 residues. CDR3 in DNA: TGTGCCAGCAGCAAAGCGGGTAGAGACCCGAGCTCCTATAATTCACCCCTCCACTTT. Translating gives CASSKAGRDPSSYNSPLHF.

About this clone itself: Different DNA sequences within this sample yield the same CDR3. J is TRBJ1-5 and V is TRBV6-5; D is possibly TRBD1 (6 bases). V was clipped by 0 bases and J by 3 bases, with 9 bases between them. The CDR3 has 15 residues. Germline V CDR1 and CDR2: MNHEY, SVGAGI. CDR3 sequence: CASSYSRGSNQPQHF. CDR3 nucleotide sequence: TGTGCCAGCAGTTACTCGAGGGGGTCCAATCAGCCCCAGCATTTT.

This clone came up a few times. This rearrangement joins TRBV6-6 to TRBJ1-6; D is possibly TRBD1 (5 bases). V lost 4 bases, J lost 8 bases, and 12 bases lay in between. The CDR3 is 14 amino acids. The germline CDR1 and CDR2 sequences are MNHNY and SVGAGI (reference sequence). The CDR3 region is CASSSGTADSPLHF. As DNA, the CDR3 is TGTGCCAGCAGTTCGGGGACTGCGGATTCACCCCTCCACTTT.

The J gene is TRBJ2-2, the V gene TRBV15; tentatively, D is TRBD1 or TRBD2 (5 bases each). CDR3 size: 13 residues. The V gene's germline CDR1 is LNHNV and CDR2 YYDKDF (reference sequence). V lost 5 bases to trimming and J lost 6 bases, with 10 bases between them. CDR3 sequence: CATSSWDPGELFF. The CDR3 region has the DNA TGTGCCACCAGCTCTTGGGACCCCGGGGAGCTGTTTTTT.

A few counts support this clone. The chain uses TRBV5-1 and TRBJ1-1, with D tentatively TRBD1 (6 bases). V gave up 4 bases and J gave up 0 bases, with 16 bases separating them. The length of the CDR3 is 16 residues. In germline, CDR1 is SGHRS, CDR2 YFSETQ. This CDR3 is CASSPTPTGLNTEAFF. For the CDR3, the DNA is TGCGCCAGCAGCCCGACCCCAACAGGGTTGAACACTGAAGCTTTCTTT.